This entry lists 5 T cell receptor beta chains sequenced from one sample in a study of T cell clones after liver transplantation. Produced via immunoSEQ multiplex PCR; TCRdb's table is partial and in-frame only. The top ten clones hold approximately 2.4% of a sample with some 70,000 clones, roughly nine tenths of them seen once. The source material was CD4+ T cells from blood, sampled before liver transplant. These TCRs come from a human donor who received a liver transplant.

This chain joins TRBV28 and TRBJ1-4, with a possible D match to TRBD1 (5 bases). Germline values: CDR1 MDHEN, CDR2 SYDVKM. The CDR3 has 16 residues. V was cut by 4 bases and J by 5 bases, with 17 bases left in between. The CDR3 bases are TGTGCCAGCAGTTCTCCCCCGGGCAGGGAAAATGAAAAACTGTTTTTT. This gives the protein CASSSPPGRENEKLFF.

This chain joins TRBV4-3 and TRBJ2-2; 9 nucleotides match TRBD2. Germline V gene lookup returns CDR1 LGHNA and CDR2 YSLEER. CDR3 length: 18 amino acids. Trimming took 4 bases from V and 1 from J; bases not matched to a gene: 10. The CDR3 sequence: CASSLDLPLAGNTGELFF. DNA for the CDR3: TGCGCCAGCAGCCTAGATCTGCCACTAGCGGGGAACACCGGGGAGCTGTTTTTT.

The genes are TRBV7-6 and TRBJ2-5; a weak D match, TRBD2 (5 bases). Germline V gives CDR1 SGHVS, CDR2 FNYEAQ. The CDR3 length is 11 residues. V was trimmed by 5 bases and J by 5 bases, leaving 6 bases between them. The CDR3 protein is CASSREETQYF. The CDR3 DNA sequence: TGTGCCAGCAGCAGGGAGGAGACCCAGTACTTC.

This clone was detected only a few times. The chain links TRBV4-3 to TRBJ2-7; D not certain. The germline gives CDR1 LGHNA, CDR2 YSLEER. Trimming pared 5 bases from V and 9 bases from J, leaving 17 bases between. The CDR3 loop spans 13 amino acids. In DNA, the CDR3 is TGCGCCAGCAGCGAATCCATCATCACCGGGCAGTACTTC. This encodes CASSESIITGQYF.

This clone was counted a few times. The chain recombines TRBV27 with TRBJ1-5; 8 bases match TRBD1. Germline trimming cut 5 bases from V and 7 bases from J; bases unmatched to any gene: 10. The germline CDR1 and CDR2 sequences are MNHEY and SMNVEV (reference sequence). This CDR3 has 15 residues. CDR3 sequence (DNA): TGTGCCAGCAGTCCAAAGCAGGGGGCAAGGCAGCCCCAGCATTTT. Its protein is CASSPKQGARQPQHF.